The clone carrying this T cell receptor beta chain occurred many times. Clones were read by immunoSEQ multiplex PCR, and TCRdb kept only the in-frame ones, dropping some. The sample has 75,000 to 90,000 clones; less than 90% are singletons. Single viable CD3+CD4+CD8-CD45RO+ cells were sorted as the memory CD4+ T cells. The sample is drawn from a study of memory CD4+ T cells and cytomegalovirus serostatus. The sequence was obtained from an adult in good health and CMV-seronegative. The specimen sequenced was memory CD4+ T cells from blood.

This CDR3 is CASSLARGRGSPLHF. The CDR3, as DNA: TGTGCCAGCAGCTTAGCTAGGGGGCGCGGGTCACCCCTCCACTTT. The V gene is TRBV7-8, the J gene TRBJ1-6; 7 bases fit TRBD1. There are 15 residues in the CDR3. Germline CDR1 is SGHVS and CDR2 is FQNEAQ. The ends lost 0 bases at V and 10 bases at J; junction bases unmatched: 6.